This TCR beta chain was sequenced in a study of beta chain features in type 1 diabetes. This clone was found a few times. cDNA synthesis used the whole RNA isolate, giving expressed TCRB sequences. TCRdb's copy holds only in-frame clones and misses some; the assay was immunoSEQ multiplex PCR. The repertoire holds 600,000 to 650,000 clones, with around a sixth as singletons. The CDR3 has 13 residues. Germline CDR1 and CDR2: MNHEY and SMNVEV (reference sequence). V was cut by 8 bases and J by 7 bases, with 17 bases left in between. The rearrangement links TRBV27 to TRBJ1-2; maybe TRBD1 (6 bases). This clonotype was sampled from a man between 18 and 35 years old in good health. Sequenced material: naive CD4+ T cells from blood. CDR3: CASFGGGARGYTF. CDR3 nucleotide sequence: TGTGCCAGCTTCGGTGGGGGGGCTCGTGGCTACACCTTC.